This entry lists 7 T cell receptor beta chains sequenced from one sample in a study of CD8+CD57+ T cells in acquired aplastic anemia. Both TCR beta VDJ combination and CDR3 sequence profiling were carried out. Genomic DNA was the template for this profiling. A single record per CDR3 protein comes from TCRdb applying MiXCR to the reads. The profile shows 150,000 to 200,000 distinct CDR3 sequences, over 60% of them singletons. Sequencing used sorted CD4+, CD8+, or CD8+CD57+ T cells (not recorded which) from PBMCs. These TCRs come from a human donor with severe aplastic anemia or a healthy control (not recorded which).

The table lists this clonotype with many counts. The chain links TRBV20-1 to TRBJ2-1; D ambiguous. This CDR3 is built from 12 residues. With 7 bases removed from V and 0 bases from J, the gap between germline ends came to 7 bases. The germline CDR1 and CDR2 sequences are DFQATT and SNEGSKA (reference sequence). The CDR3 DNA sequence: TGCAGTGGGGATCTCTCCTACAATGAGCAGTTCTTC. Its translation is CSGDLSYNEQFF.

V gene TRBV10-3 combines with J gene TRBJ2-7, with 9 bases aligning to TRBD1. This CDR3 spans 15 amino acids. With 9 bases clipped from V and 2 bases from J, the junction kept 11 bases outside the gene matches. CDR1 and CDR2 (germline): ENHRY, SYGVKD. DNA for the CDR3: TGTGCCATTGTAGAATCCGGGACAGGGACCTACGAGCAGTACTTC. It yields the protein CAIVESGTGTYEQYF.

The chain recombines TRBV19 with TRBJ2-2; TRBD2 matches at 13 bases. CDR1 LNHDA and CDR2 SQIVND come from the germline V gene (reference sequence). The length of the CDR3 is 16 residues. The junction had 5 bases not matched to a gene; V was cut back by 6 bases and J by 4 bases. Here the CDR3 reads CASRRTSGGGTGELFF. CDR3 sequence (DNA): TGTGCCAGTAGGAGGACTAGCGGGGGAGGCACCGGGGAGCTGTTTTTT. The whole variable domain, remainder taken from reference TRBV19 and TRBJ2-2, is DGGITQSPKYLFRKEGQNVTLSCEQNLNHDAMYWYRQDPGQGLRLIYYSQIVNDFQKGDIAEGYSVSREKKESFPLTVTSAQKNPTAFYLCASRRTSGGGTGELFFGEGSRLTVL.

The rearrangement uses TRBV19 and TRBJ2-7; 9 positions match TRBD1. CDR3 length: 14 residues. In germline, CDR1 is LNHDA, CDR2 SQIVND (reference sequence). With V trimmed by 3 bases and J by 4 bases, 4 bases remained unmatched. The CDR3, as DNA: TGTGCCAGTAGTATGGGACAGGGTGAATACGAGCAGTACTTC. This encodes CASSMGQGEYEQYF. Variable domain in full (rest from reference TRBV19 and TRBJ2-7): DGGITQSPKYLFRKEGQNVTLSCEQNLNHDAMYWYRQDPGQGLRLIYYSQIVNDFQKGDIAEGYSVSREKKESFPLTVTSAQKNPTAFYLCASSMGQGEYEQYFGPGTRLTVT.

CDR3 in DNA: TGCAGTGCCCTAGCCCTAGCGGGAGTAGACGAGCAGTACTTC. Translated, it gives CSALALAGVDEQYF. The gene calls are TRBV20-1 and TRBJ2-7, with 10 nucleotides matching TRBD2. CDR1 and CDR2 (germline): DFQATT, SNEGSKA (reference sequence). The length of the CDR3 is 14 residues. The J segment lost 5 bases and the V segment lost 6 bases, leaving 10 bases of the junction unmatched.

The chain combines TRBV10-2 with TRBJ2-7; TRBD2 agrees at 10 bases. This CDR3 spans 15 amino acids. Germline assignment: CDR1 WSHSY and CDR2 SAAADI. V shed 8 bases and J 6 bases; nucleotides not matched to a gene: 13. CDR3 residues: CASLRTAGGPGEQYF. In DNA form, the CDR3 reads TGCGCCAGCCTACGGACAGCGGGAGGGCCCGGCGAGCAGTACTTC.

This sequence joins TRBV7-9 and TRBJ2-3; D is perhaps TRBD1 or TRBD2 (5 bases each). Germline V gives CDR1 SEHNR, CDR2 FQNEAQ (reference sequence). V shed 9 bases and J shed 1 base, with 14 bases lying between them. The length of the CDR3 is 14 residues. The CDR3 nucleotides are TGTGCCAGTAGCCCCCGGGACGGCACAGATACGCAGTATTTT. This gives the protein CASSPRDGTDTQYF.